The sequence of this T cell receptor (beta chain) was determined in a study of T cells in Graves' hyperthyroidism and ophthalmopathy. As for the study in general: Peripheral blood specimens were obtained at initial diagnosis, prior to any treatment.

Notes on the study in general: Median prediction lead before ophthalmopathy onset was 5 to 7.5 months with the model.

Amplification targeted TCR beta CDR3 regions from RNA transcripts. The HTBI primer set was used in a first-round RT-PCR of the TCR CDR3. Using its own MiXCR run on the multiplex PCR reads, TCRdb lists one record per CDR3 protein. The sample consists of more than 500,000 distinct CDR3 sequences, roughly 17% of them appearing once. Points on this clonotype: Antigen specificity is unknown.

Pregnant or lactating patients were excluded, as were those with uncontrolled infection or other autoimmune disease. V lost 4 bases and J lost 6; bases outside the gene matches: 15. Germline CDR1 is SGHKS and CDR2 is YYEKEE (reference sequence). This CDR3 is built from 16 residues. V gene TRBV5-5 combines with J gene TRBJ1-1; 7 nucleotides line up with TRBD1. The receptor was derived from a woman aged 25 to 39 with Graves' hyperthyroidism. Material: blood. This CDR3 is CASSPERTTGLPEAFF. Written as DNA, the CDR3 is TGTGCCAGCAGCCCAGAACGTACGACAGGGCTCCCTGAAGCTTTCTTT.